The 31 T cell receptor beta chains reported below all come from one sample, sequenced in a study of blood T cell repertoires in COVID-19. Some clones are missing from TCRdb's copy, which holds only in-frame ones; the method was immunoSEQ multiplex PCR. The sample carries about 160,000 clones, 70% to 85% recorded once. Material: peripheral blood. These receptor sequences come from a woman of 80 years or more with acute or convalescent COVID-19.

The V gene is TRBV7-6, the J gene TRBJ2-7; maybe TRBD2 (6 bases). V lost 3 bases and J lost 0, with 18 bases in between. CDR1 and CDR2 (germline): SGHVS, FNYEAQ. The CDR3 is 17 residues long. For the CDR3, the DNA is TGTGCCAGCAGCTTGAGAGAGAACCAGCGGGCCTCCTACGAGCAGTACTTC. Residues: CASSLRENQRASYEQYF.

The chain couples TRBV4-2 to TRBJ2-7; 10 bases agree with TRBD1. Germline V gene data show CDR1 as LGHNA and CDR2 as YNFKEQ. The junction had 11 bases not matched to a gene; V was cut back by 3 bases and J by 6 bases. The CDR3 loop spans 16 amino acids. As DNA, the CDR3 is TGTGCCAGCAGCCAGGATCCGGGACAGGGGTTTTTCGAGCAGTACTTC. As protein: CASSQDPGQGFFEQYF.

The rearrangement joins TRBV4-1 to TRBJ1-2, with 9 nucleotides matching TRBD1. This CDR3 is 13 amino acids long. The V gene's germline CDR1 is MGHRA and CDR2 YSYEKL. Losses at the gene ends were 4 bases for V and 6 bases for J; bases not matched to a gene: 3. In DNA form, the CDR3 reads TGCGCCAGCAGCCGGGGACAGGGTGATGGCTACACCTTC. Translating gives CASSRGQGDGYTF.

The chain uses TRBV6-2 or TRBV6-3 and TRBJ1-1, with no clear D. Trimming took off 4 bases at V and 7 bases at J, with 7 bases between the two ends. CDR1 is MNHEY, CDR2 SVGEGT, per germline. The CDR3 is 11 residues long. The CDR3 here is CASSFQNEAFF. The DNA of the CDR3 is TGTGCCAGCAGTTTCCAGAATGAAGCTTTCTTT.

The V and J genes are TRBV11-2 and TRBJ2-2; 9 bases line up with TRBD2. The J segment lost 5 bases and the V segment lost 7 bases, leaving 8 bases of the junction unmatched. In germline, CDR1 is SGHAT, CDR2 FQNNGV. CDR3 length: 15 amino acids. CDR3 amino acids: CASNLAGGPTGELFF. In DNA form, the CDR3 reads TGTGCCAGCAACTTGGCGGGAGGGCCGACCGGGGAGCTGTTTTTT.

This clone was observed a single time. The chain links TRBV10-3 to TRBJ1-2; D is perhaps TRBD1 (6 bases). Germline CDR1 ENHRY, CDR2 SYGVKD. The V end was cut by 2 bases, the J end by 7 bases, with 11 bases between. The CDR3 runs to 13 residues. Here the CDR3 DNA reads TGTGCCATCAGTGAGGACAGGAACCTTGGCTACACCTTC. Protein: CAISEDRNLGYTF.

This rearrangement joins TRBV27 to TRBJ2-2; TRBD1 might be the D (5 bases). The CDR3 totals 15 residues. The V end was cut by 1 base, the J end by 7 bases, with 13 bases between. The germline V gene has CDR1 MNHEY and CDR2 SMNVEV (reference sequence). CDR3 nucleotides: TGTGCCAGCAGTTTATTAGGGGTAGGACACGGGGAGCTGTTTTTT. Translated, it gives CASSLLGVGHGELFF.

This sequence joins TRBV30 and TRBJ1-6, with 7 bases fitting TRBD1. V lost 0 bases, J lost 14 bases, and 10 bases stayed unmatched. The CDR3 has 14 residues. CDR1 and CDR2 (germline): GTSNPN, SVGIG (reference sequence). CDR3 loop: CAWSVTGALRTLHF. Here the CDR3 DNA reads TGTGCCTGGAGTGTCACAGGGGCCCTTAGGACCCTCCACTTT.

V gene TRBV5-1 combines with J gene TRBJ2-7, with 11 bases identical to TRBD2. This CDR3 contains 16 residues. Germline V gene data show CDR1 as SGHRS and CDR2 as YFSETQ. V gave up 0 bases and J gave up 0 bases; unmatched junction bases: 2. The CDR3 reads CASSLGLAGSSYEQYF. CDR3 in DNA: TGCGCCAGCAGCTTGGGACTAGCGGGGAGCTCCTACGAGCAGTACTTC.

This chain links TRBV12-5 with TRBJ1-5; TRBD1 is a possible D gene (6 bases). The germline V and J ends were trimmed by 7 bases and 2 bases, with 6 bases remaining between them. CDR3 size: 12 residues. Germline CDR1 reads LGHNT; CDR2 reads FRNRAP. The CDR3 reads CASEGGNQPQHF. In DNA form, the CDR3 reads TGTGCTAGTGAGGGGGGCAATCAGCCCCAGCATTTT.

The chain carries TRBV2 and TRBJ1-1; 10 nucleotides line up with TRBD1. The J segment lost 5 bases and the V segment lost 10 bases, leaving 7 bases of the junction unmatched. This CDR3 contains 13 residues. Per germline, CDR1 SNHLY and CDR2 FYNNEI. Here the CDR3 DNA reads TGTGCCACGAGAGGACAGGGGGGAACTGAAGCTTTCTTT. As protein: CATRGQGGTEAFF.

The genes are TRBV11-2 and TRBJ2-2; D is unresolved. The CDR3 length is 15 residues. Germline V gene data show CDR1 as SGHAT and CDR2 as FQNNGV. Trimming shortened V by 1 base and J by 5 bases, and 11 bases separated the two germline ends. The CDR3 coding sequence is TGTGCCAGCAGCTTAGTGGTCTCACGGACCGGGGAGCTGTTTTTT. It encodes CASSLVVSRTGELFF.

The chain uses TRBV7-9 and TRBJ1-6, with unresolved D. Trimming removed 0 bases from V and 9 bases from J, with 6 bases in between. The CDR3 contains 13 residues. Per the germline V gene, CDR1 is SEHNR and CDR2 is FQNEAQ (reference sequence). CDR3 nucleotides: TGTGCCAGCAGCTTAGCGGGCATTTCACCCCTCCACTTT. Protein product: CASSLAGISPLHF.

The V and J genes are TRBV5-1 and TRBJ1-1, with D perhaps matching TRBD1 (6 bases). Germline CDR1 reads SGHRS; CDR2 reads YFSETQ. V was trimmed by 2 bases and J by 0 bases, leaving 11 bases between them. The CDR3 extends over 15 amino acids. In DNA form, the CDR3 reads TGCGCCAGCAGCTTTTGGGCAGGGGTGAACACTGAAGCTTTCTTT. This gives the protein CASSFWAGVNTEAFF.

The V and J genes are TRBV7-9 and TRBJ2-7; 8 positions match TRBD2. After removal of 5 bases from V and 2 bases from J, the junction contained 5 bases not matched to a gene. This CDR3 comprises 14 residues. Germline V CDR1 and CDR2: SEHNR, FQNEAQ (reference sequence). CDR3 DNA: TGTGCCAGCAGCCCGGGGGGGGTCCCCTACGAGCAGTACTTC. Translated, it gives CASSPGGVPYEQYF.

The V call is TRBV7-2, the J call TRBJ2-7; 7 nucleotides align to TRBD2. This CDR3 comprises 15 residues. V trimming: 1 base; J trimming: 3 bases; junction bases outside the gene matches: 6. Germline CDR1 reads SGHTA; CDR2 reads FQGNSA. The CDR3 coding sequence is TGTGCCAGCAGCTTAGATTCGTTAGCGGGCTACGAGCAGTACTTC. The encoded protein is CASSLDSLAGYEQYF.

The gene calls are TRBV11-2 and TRBJ1-3; D might be TRBD1 (5 bases). The CDR3 totals 16 residues. Germline V CDR1 and CDR2: SGHAT, FQNNGV. V was pared by 1 base and J by 0 bases, with 10 bases between. Here the CDR3 DNA reads TGTGCCAGCAGCTTAGGGGGGGGACTCTCTGGAAACACCATATATTTT. It encodes CASSLGGGLSGNTIYF.

This clone was counted between two and nine times. This chain uses TRBV11-2 with TRBJ1-1; no definite D call. Trimming pared 4 bases from V and 4 bases from J, leaving 10 bases between. Germline assignment: CDR1 SGHAT and CDR2 FQNNGV. The CDR3 loop spans 13 amino acids. The CDR3 loop reads CASSSMGVTEAFF. In DNA, the CDR3 is TGTGCCAGCAGCTCCATGGGAGTCACTGAAGCTTTCTTT.

The chain joins TRBV6-5 to TRBJ2-1, with D possibly being TRBD2 (6 bases). Germline V gives CDR1 MNHEY, CDR2 SVGAGI. V shed 7 bases and J shed 2 bases, with 12 bases lying between them. This CDR3 contains 14 residues. CDR3 loop: CASKSAGTYNEQFF. Here the CDR3 DNA reads TGTGCCAGCAAATCCGCGGGGACCTACAATGAGCAGTTCTTC.

V and J are TRBV29-1 and TRBJ1-1; the match to TRBD1 covers 10 bases. This CDR3 contains 15 residues. V lost 5 bases and J lost 0; bases outside the gene matches: 6. Germline V gene data show CDR1 as SQVTM and CDR2 as ANQGSEA. The CDR3: CSVRRQGAMNTEAFF. CDR3 nucleotides: TGCAGCGTTCGACGACAGGGGGCCATGAACACTGAAGCTTTCTTT.

V gene TRBV7-6 combines with J gene TRBJ2-5, with unresolved D. Germline-derived CDR1 and CDR2 are SGHVS and FNYEAQ. The CDR3 spans 11 residues. V was clipped by 5 bases and J by 4 bases, with 5 bases between them. The CDR3 spells CASSALETQYF. The DNA of the CDR3 is TGTGCCAGCAGCGCACTAGAGACCCAGTACTTC.

The V gene is TRBV28, the J gene TRBJ2-7, with 8 bases that match TRBD1. Trimming removed 6 bases from V and 2 bases from J; junction bases left unmatched: 6. The CDR3 is made up of 14 amino acids. CDR1 is MDHEN, CDR2 SYDVKM, per germline. CDR3 sequence reads: CASRRQGSAYEQYF. The CDR3 DNA reads as TGTGCCAGCAGAAGACAGGGGTCAGCCTACGAGCAGTACTTC.

V and J are TRBV7-2 and TRBJ2-1; TRBD2 agrees at 11 bases. V lost 3 bases, J lost 7 bases, and 17 bases stayed unmatched. The CDR3 length is 19 residues. CDR1 and CDR2 (germline): SGHTA, FQGNSA. The CDR3 reads CASSFSVGPVTSGSNEQFF. CDR3 coding DNA: TGTGCCAGCAGCTTCAGCGTCGGGCCCGTAACTAGCGGGAGTAATGAGCAGTTCTTC.

The rearrangement uses TRBV3-1 (or the pseudogene TRBV3-2) and TRBJ2-3; 15 positions agree with TRBD2. V lost 4 bases and J lost 4; bases outside the gene matches: 3. The CDR3 totals 16 residues. Germline V gene lookup returns CDR1 LGHDT and CDR2 YNNKEL (reference sequence). CDR3 DNA: TGTGCCAGCAGCCGAGGACTAGCGGGAGGGTCAGATACGCAGTATTTT. As protein: CASSRGLAGGSDTQYF.

This chain joins TRBV9 and TRBJ1-1; perhaps TRBD1 as D (6 bases). CDR1 is SGDLS, CDR2 YYNGEE, per germline. The V end was cut by 4 bases, the J end by 1 base, with 20 bases between. The CDR3 contains 17 residues. The CDR3 sequence is CASSPWDTRGANTEAFF. Here the CDR3 DNA reads TGTGCCAGCAGCCCCTGGGACACCCGGGGGGCGAACACTGAAGCTTTCTTT.

This clone was recorded only once. The V gene is TRBV6-6, the J gene TRBJ2-1, with D perhaps matching TRBD1 (6 bases). Per the germline V gene, CDR1 is MNHNY and CDR2 is SVGAGI (reference sequence). The CDR3 totals 18 residues. The germline V and J ends were trimmed by 5 bases and 5 bases, with 25 bases remaining between them. The CDR3 nucleotides read TGTGCCAGCAGTCAACGATCGTCACGGCCAACAGGGAACAATGAGCAGTTCTTC. The encoded protein is CASSQRSSRPTGNNEQFF.

This clone is a singleton in its sample. The rearrangement links TRBV9 to TRBJ2-1; TRBD2 agrees at 7 bases. V was clipped by 0 bases and J by 6 bases; unmatched bases: 6. The germline V gene has CDR1 SGDLS and CDR2 YYNGEE. The CDR3 contains 15 residues. CDR3 sequence reads: CASSVGGGEGNEQFF. The CDR3 DNA is TGTGCCAGCAGCGTAGGGGGCGGGGAGGGCAATGAGCAGTTCTTC.

The chain employs TRBV18 and TRBJ2-4; D may be TRBD1 (6 bases). Germline V gives CDR1 KGHSH, CDR2 LQKENI. V was cut by 6 bases and J by 6 bases, with 18 bases left in between. The CDR3 runs to 15 residues. The CDR3 spells CASSLSTGWGNIQYF. The CDR3 DNA is TGTGCCAGCTCGCTCTCGACAGGTTGGGGAAACATTCAGTACTTC.

This chain joins TRBV4-2 and TRBJ1-2, with 8 bases matching TRBD1. The J segment lost 2 bases and the V segment lost 1 base, leaving 6 bases of the junction unmatched. Germline loops: CDR1 LGHNA, CDR2 YNFKEQ. The CDR3 runs to 16 residues. The CDR3 loop is CASSQARGQGNYGYTF. The DNA of the CDR3 is TGTGCCAGCAGCCAAGCCCGAGGACAGGGCAACTATGGCTACACCTTC.

This chain links TRBV3-1 (or the pseudogene TRBV3-2) with TRBJ2-4; D possibly corresponds to TRBD2 (5 bases). Trimming removed 1 base from V and 2 bases from J, with 9 bases in between. Germline CDR1 is LGHDT and CDR2 is YNNKEL (reference sequence). This CDR3 is 15 amino acids long. CDR3 protein: CASSQAGNSKNIQYF. CDR3 in DNA: TGTGCCAGCAGCCAAGCGGGGAACTCCAAAAACATTCAGTACTTC.

V usage is TRBV7-2 and J usage is TRBJ2-2, with 7 positions matching TRBD1. This CDR3 has 16 amino acids. Trimming at V came to 3 bases and at J to 1 base, leaving 5 bases not matched to a gene. CDR1 and CDR2 (germline): SGHTA, FQGNSA. CDR3 sequence reads: CASSFPQGQNTGELFF. The CDR3 DNA reads as TGTGCCAGCAGCTTTCCACAGGGGCAGAACACCGGGGAGCTGTTTTTT.